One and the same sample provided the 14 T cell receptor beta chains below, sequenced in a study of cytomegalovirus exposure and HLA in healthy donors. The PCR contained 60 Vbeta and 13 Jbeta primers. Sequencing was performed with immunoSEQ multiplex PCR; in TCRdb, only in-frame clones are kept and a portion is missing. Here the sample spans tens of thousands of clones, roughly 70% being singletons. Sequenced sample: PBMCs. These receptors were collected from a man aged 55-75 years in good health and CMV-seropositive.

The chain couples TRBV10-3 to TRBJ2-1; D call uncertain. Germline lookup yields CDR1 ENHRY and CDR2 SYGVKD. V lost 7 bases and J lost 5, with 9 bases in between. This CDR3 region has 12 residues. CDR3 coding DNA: TGTGCCATCAAAGAACGGGACAATGAGCAGTTCTTC. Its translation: CAIKERDNEQFF.

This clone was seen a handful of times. The CDR3 sequence is CASSLTGNTEAFF. For the CDR3, the DNA is TGTGCCAGCAGCCTTACAGGGAACACTGAAGCTTTCTTT. The chain couples TRBV5-4 to TRBJ1-1, with a weak D call TRBD1 (5 bases). This CDR3 contains 13 residues. V dropped 4 bases and J dropped 1 base, with 8 bases sitting between them. Germline V gene sequence: CDR1 SGHNT, CDR2 YYREEE (reference sequence).

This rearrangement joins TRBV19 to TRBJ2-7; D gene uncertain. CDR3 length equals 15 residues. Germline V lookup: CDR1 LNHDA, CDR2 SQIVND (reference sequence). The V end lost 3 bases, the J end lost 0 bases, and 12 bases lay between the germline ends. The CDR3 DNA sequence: TGTGCCAGTAGTATCAGTCCGGGTTCCTCCTACGAGCAGTACTTC. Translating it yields CASSISPGSSYEQYF.

The DNA for the CDR3 is TGTGCCAGCACCATGGACTCCCTCGGCACTGAAGCTTTCTTT. Protein sequence: CASTMDSLGTEAFF. This chain connects TRBV2 to TRBJ1-1; no clear D. V dropped 7 bases and J dropped 4 bases, with 16 bases sitting between them. The germline V gene has CDR1 SNHLY and CDR2 FYNNEI. The CDR3 runs 14 residues.

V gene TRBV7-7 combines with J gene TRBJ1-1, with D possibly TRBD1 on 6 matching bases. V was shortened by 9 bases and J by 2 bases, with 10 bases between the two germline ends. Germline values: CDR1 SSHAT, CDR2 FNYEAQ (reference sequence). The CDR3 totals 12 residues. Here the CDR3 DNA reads TGTGCCAGGAGGGGGGGCAACACTGAAGCTTTCTTT. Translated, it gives CARRGGNTEAFF.

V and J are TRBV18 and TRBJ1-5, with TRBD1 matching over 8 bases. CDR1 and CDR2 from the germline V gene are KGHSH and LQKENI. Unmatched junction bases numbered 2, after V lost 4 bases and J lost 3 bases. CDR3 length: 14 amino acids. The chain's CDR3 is CASSRQGPNQPQHF. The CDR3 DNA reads TGTGCCAGCTCACGACAGGGGCCCAATCAGCCCCAGCATTTT.

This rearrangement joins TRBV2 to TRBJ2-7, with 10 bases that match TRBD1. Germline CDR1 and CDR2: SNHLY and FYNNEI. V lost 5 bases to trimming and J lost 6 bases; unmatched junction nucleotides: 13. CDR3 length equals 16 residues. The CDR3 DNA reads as TGTGCCAGCAGTCACCGGAGGGGACAGGGGAACTTCGAGCAGTACTTC. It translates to CASSHRRGQGNFEQYF.

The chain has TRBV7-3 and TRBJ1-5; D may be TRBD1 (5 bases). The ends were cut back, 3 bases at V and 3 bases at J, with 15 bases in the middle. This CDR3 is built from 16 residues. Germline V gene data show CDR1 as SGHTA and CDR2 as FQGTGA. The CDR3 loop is CASSFSGHKTNQPQHF. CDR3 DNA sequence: TGTGCCAGCAGCTTCTCCGGACACAAGACCAATCAGCCCCAGCATTTT.

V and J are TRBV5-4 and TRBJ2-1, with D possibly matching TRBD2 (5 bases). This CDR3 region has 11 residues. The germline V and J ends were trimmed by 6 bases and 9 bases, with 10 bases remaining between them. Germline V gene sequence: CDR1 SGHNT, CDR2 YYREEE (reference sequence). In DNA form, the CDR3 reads TGTGCCAGCATGATGGGAGTTGAGCAGTTCTTC. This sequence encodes CASMMGVEQFF.

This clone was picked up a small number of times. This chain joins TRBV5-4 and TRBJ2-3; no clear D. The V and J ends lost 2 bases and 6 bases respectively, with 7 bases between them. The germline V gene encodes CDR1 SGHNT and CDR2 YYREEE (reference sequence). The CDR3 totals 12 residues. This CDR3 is CASSFFSDTQYF. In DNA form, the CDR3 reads TGTGCCAGCAGCTTCTTTTCTGATACGCAGTATTTT.

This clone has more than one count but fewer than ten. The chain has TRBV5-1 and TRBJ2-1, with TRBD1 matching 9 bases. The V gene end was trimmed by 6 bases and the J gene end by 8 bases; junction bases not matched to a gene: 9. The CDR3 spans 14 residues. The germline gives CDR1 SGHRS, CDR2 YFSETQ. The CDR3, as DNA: TGCGCCAGCATGAGGACAGGGGTCTCGGATGAGCAGTTCTTC. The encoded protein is CASMRTGVSDEQFF.

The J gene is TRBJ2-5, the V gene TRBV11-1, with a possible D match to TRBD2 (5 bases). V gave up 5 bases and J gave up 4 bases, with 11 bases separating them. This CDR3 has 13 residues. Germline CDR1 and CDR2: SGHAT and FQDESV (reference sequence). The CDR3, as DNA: TGTGCCAGCAGCGCCCGGGGTATAGAGACCCAGTACTTC. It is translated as CASSARGIETQYF.

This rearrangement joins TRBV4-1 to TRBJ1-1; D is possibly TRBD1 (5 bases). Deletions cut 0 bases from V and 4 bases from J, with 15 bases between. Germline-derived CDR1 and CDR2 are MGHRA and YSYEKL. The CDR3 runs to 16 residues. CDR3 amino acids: CASSQDGAAESTEAFF. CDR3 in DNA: TGCGCCAGCAGCCAAGATGGGGCCGCCGAGAGCACTGAAGCTTTCTTT.

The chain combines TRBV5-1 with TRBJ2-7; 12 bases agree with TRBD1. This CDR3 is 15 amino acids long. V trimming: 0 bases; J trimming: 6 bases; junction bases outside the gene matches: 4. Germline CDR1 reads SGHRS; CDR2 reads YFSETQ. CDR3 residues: CASSLAPGQGAEQYF. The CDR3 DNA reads TGCGCCAGCAGCTTGGCCCCGGGACAGGGGGCCGAGCAGTACTTC.